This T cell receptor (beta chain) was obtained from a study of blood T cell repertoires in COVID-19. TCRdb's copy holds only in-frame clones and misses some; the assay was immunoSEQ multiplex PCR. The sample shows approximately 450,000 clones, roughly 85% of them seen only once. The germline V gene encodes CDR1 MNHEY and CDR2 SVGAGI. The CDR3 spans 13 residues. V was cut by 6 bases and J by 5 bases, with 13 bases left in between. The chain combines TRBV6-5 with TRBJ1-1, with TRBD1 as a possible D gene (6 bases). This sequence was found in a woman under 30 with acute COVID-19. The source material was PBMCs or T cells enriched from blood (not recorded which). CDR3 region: CASRNRVGTEAFF. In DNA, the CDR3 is TGTGCCAGCAGGAACAGGGTTGGAACTGAAGCTTTCTTT.